This T cell receptor (beta chain) comes out of a study of shared clonotypes between healthy human individuals. Study background: Plates per donor: three CD4 naive, three CD4 memory, two CD8 naive, one CD8 memory.

Profiled with immunoSEQ multiplex PCR; TCRdb holds only in-frame clones, not every one. The sample yields around 2,100,000 clones, roughly 94% seen once. Overall study results and limits: What naive subsets generally showed was a larger estimated richness than memory subsets showed.

Terminally differentiated effector memory CD45RA+ cells were excluded from the naive CD8 cells, which were CD45RO-negative and positively selected for CCR7. Notes on this clone: Its antigen is undetermined. Different DNA sequences within this sample yield the same CDR3.

The sample was naive CD8+ T cells sorted from blood. The receptor comes from a man aged 18 to 29 in good health.

For the CDR3, the DNA is TGTGCCAGCAGCTTGGACGGAAACTATGGCTACACCTTC. Protein: CASSLDGNYGYTF. The genes are TRBV5-6 and TRBJ1-2, with unresolved D. This CDR3 contains 13 residues. With 0 bases removed from V and 2 bases from J, the gap between germline ends came to 5 bases. Germline CDR1 is SGHDT and CDR2 is YYEEEE.